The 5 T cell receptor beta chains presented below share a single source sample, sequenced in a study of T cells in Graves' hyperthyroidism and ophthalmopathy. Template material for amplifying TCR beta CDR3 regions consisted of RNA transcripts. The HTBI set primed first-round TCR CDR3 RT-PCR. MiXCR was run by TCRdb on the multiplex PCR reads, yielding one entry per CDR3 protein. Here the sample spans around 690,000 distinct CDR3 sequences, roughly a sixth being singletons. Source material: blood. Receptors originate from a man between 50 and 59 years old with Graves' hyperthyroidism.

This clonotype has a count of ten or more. DNA for the CDR3: TGTGCCAGCAGTTTCCGGACAGGGGGTGGCGACTATGGCTACACCTTC. It encodes CASSFRTGGGDYGYTF. The chain couples TRBV27 to TRBJ1-2, with 10 bases aligning to TRBD1. Trimming removed 3 bases from V and 3 bases from J; junction bases left unmatched: 7. The CDR3 totals 16 residues. Germline CDR1 MNHEY, CDR2 SMNVEV (reference sequence).

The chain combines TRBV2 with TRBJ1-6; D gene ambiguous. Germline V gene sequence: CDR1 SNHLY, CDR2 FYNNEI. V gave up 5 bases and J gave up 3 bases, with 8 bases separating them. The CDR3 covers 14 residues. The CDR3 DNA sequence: TGTGCCAGCAGTTTGGACGACTATAATTCACCCCTCCACTTT. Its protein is CASSLDDYNSPLHF.

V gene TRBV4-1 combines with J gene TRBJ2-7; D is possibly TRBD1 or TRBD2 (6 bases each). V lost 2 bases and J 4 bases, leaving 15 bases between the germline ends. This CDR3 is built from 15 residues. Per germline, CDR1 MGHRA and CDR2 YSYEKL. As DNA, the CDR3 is TGCGCCAGCAGCCAACTTCCGGGGGCGCAGTACGAGCAGTACTTC. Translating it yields CASSQLPGAQYEQYF.

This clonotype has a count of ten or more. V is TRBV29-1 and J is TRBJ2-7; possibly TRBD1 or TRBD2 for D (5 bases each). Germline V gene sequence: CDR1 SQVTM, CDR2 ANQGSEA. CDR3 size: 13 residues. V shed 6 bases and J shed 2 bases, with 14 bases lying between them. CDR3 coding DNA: TGCAGCGTAGACGGGACGACCACCTACGAGCAGTACTTC. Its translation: CSVDGTTTYEQYF.

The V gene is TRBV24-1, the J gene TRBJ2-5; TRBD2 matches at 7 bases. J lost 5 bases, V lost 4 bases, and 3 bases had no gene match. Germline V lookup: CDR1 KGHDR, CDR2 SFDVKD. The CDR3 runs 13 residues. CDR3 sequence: CATSEGGIETQYF. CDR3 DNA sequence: TGTGCCACCAGTGAGGGAGGGATCGAGACCCAGTACTTC.